Below, 5 T cell receptor beta chains from the same sample are listed, as sequenced in a study of spatial heterogeneity in lung cancer. Points from the study as a whole: Tracking of tumor mutation counts was seen in expanded intratumoral alpha and beta TCR counts.

These TCRs are of unknown antigen specificity. Via MiXCR, TCRdb re-called the 5' RACE reads, giving one row per CDR3 protein. The data show some 2,200 distinct CDR3 sequences, 36% seen once. Time point defined: sample taken at primary tumor resection. Sequenced material: lung tumor tissue, taken at surgery. Receptor source: a male donor with early-stage non-small cell lung cancer.

On this clonotype: This beta chain was picked up by a library intended for alpha chains and is off target, so its count carries little meaning. The chain employs TRBV6-1 and TRBJ2-4; 8 nucleotides line up with TRBD2. Germline assignment: CDR1 MNHNS and CDR2 SASEGT. This CDR3 has 17 residues. The V segment lost 1 base and the J segment 5 bases; nucleotides outside the gene matches: 10. CDR3 in DNA: TGTGCCAGCAGTGAAGAGGTCACGGGAGGGCCTGAAAACATTCAGTACTTC. Its protein is CASSEEVTGGPENIQYF.

This clonotype is categorized as hyperexpanded. This beta chain appears as a stray read in a library generated for alpha chains; its size is not informative. The chain combines TRBV3-1 with TRBJ2-1; unclear D gene. This CDR3 has 15 amino acids. Trimming shortened V by 1 base and J by 7 bases, and 14 bases separated the two germline ends. Germline assignment: CDR1 LGHDT and CDR2 YNNKEL (reference sequence). This chain's CDR3 is CASSQGTGPRNEQFF. DNA for the CDR3: TGTGCCAGCAGCCAAGGTACCGGCCCCCGGAATGAGCAGTTCTTC.

Turning to this clonotype: This beta chain is an unintended read in a library built for alpha chains; its size means little. The chain uses TRBV7-2 and TRBJ2-5; 8 nucleotides align to TRBD1. The CDR3 is 15 residues long. Trimming removed 7 bases from V and 5 bases from J; junction bases left unmatched: 12. Germline V gene sequence: CDR1 SGHTA, CDR2 FQGNSA. Here the CDR3 reads CASTPRQGSMETQYF. CDR3 DNA sequence: TGTGCCAGCACCCCCCGACAGGGGAGTATGGAGACCCAGTACTTC.

Concerning this clonotype itself: This beta chain appears as a stray read in a library generated for alpha chains; its size is not informative. V and J are TRBV4-3 and TRBJ2-3; TRBD2 matches 8 bases. V shed 2 bases and J 4 bases; nucleotides not matched to a gene: 11. Germline loops: CDR1 LGHNA, CDR2 YSLEER. The CDR3 length is 17 residues. The CDR3 sequence is CASSQTGTRRSSDTQYF. The CDR3 DNA sequence: TGCGCCAGCAGCCAAACCGGGACTAGAAGATCGTCAGATACGCAGTATTTT.

To note about this clonotype: A library prepared for alpha chains yielded this beta chain as an off-target read; its size is of little meaning. CDR3 amino acids: CATATSEDDEQYF. CDR3 nucleotide sequence: TGTGCCACCGCAACTAGCGAGGACGACGAGCAGTACTTC. V gene TRBV10-3 combines with J gene TRBJ2-7, with 7 nucleotides matching TRBD2. CDR1 and CDR2 from the germline V gene are ENHRY and SYGVKD. The V segment lost 10 bases and the J segment 5 bases; nucleotides outside the gene matches: 11. This CDR3 contains 13 residues.